This T cell receptor beta chain was recovered during a study of T cells after yellow fever vaccination. V was pared by 3 bases and J by 3 bases, with 13 bases between. Germline CDR1 ENHRY, CDR2 SYGVKD. The CDR3 extends over 15 amino acids. In making TCR cDNA, 5'RACE template switching added a universal primer site and UMIs to it. TCRdb passed the 5' RACE reads through MiXCR, listing each CDR3 protein once. The table lists approximately 69,000 distinct CDR3 sequences, 5% to 6.5% of them singletons. Relative to its sample, this clonotype is medium-sized. Its target is not known. General observations from the study: Researchers cautioned that FACS-sorted repertoires could harbor abundant clonotypes contaminating from the bulk population. Overall, a small share of clonotypes was seen in both CD4 and CD8 compartments.

The starting material was CD4+ T cells sorted from PBMCs, obtained about 2 weeks after the first yellow fever vaccination. This receptor was taken from a man between 18 and 35 years old who received the YFV17D yellow fever vaccine. V and J are TRBV10-3 and TRBJ2-3; possibly TRBD1 or TRBD2 for D (5 bases each). Here the CDR3 DNA reads TGTGCCATCAGTGACCCCGGGACCCGAACAGATACGCAGTATTTT. Protein: CAISDPGTRTDTQYF.